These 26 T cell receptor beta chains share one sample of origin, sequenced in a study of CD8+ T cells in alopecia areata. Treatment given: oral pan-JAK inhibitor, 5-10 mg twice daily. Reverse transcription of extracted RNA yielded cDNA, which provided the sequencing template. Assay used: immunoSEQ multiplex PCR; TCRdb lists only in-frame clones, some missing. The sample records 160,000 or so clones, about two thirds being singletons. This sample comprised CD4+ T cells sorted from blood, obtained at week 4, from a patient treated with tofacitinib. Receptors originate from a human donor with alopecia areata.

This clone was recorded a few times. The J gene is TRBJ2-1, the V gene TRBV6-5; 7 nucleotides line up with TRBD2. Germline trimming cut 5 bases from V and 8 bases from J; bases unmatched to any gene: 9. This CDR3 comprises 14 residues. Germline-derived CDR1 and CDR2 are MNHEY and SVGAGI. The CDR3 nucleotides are TGTGCCAGCAGTGACCGGACTAGGGGCCATGAGCAGTTCTTC. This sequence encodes CASSDRTRGHEQFF.

The DNA of the CDR3 is TGCAGCGTTCTCGCTCCGCACCAAGAGACCCAGTACTTC. Amino acids: CSVLAPHQETQYF. The V and J genes are TRBV29-1 and TRBJ2-5; no definite D call. V was shortened by 5 bases and J by 0 bases, with 10 bases between the two germline ends. Germline CDR1 SQVTM, CDR2 ANQGSEA. The CDR3 length is 13 residues.

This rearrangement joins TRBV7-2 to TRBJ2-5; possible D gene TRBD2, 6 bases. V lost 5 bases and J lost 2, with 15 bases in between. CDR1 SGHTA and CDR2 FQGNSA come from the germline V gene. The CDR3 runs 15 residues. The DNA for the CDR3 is TGTGCCAGCAGCCAAAATCTAGCGCCGCAAGAGACCCAGTACTTC. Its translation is CASSQNLAPQETQYF.

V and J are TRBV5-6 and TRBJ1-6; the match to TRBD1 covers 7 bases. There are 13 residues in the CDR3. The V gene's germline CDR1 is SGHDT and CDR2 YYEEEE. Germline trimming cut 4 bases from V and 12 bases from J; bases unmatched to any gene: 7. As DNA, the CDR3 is TGTGCCAGCAGCACTGACAGGGACGAACCCCTCCACTTT. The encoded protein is CASSTDRDEPLHF.

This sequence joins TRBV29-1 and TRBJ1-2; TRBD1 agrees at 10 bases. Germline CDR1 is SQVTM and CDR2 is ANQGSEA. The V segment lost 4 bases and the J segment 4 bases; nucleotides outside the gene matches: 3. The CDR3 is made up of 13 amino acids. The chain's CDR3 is CSVGTGGAYGYTF. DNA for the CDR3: TGCAGCGTTGGGACAGGGGGGGCCTATGGCTACACCTTC.

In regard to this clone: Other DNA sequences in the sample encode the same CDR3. The CDR3 bases are TGTGCCTGGAGTGCCAGCGGAGAGACCCAGTACTTC. The encoded protein is CAWSASGETQYF. The chain joins TRBV30 to TRBJ2-5, with a possible D match to TRBD2 (5 bases). V lost 1 base and J lost 4, with 7 bases in between. The CDR3 contains 12 residues. Germline V gene data show CDR1 as GTSNPN and CDR2 as SVGIG (reference sequence).

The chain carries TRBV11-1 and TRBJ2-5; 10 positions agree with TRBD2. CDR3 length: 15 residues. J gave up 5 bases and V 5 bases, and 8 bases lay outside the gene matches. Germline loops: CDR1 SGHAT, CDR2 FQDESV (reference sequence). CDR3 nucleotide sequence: TGTGCCAGCAGCATACTAGCGGGGAGAGGGGAGACCCAGTACTTC. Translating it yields CASSILAGRGETQYF.

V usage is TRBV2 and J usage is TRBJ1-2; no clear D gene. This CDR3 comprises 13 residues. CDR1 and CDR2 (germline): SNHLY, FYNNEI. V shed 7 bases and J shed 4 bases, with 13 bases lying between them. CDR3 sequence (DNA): TGTGCCAGCACGTACAGAACCCTCTATGGCTACACCTTC. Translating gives CASTYRTLYGYTF.

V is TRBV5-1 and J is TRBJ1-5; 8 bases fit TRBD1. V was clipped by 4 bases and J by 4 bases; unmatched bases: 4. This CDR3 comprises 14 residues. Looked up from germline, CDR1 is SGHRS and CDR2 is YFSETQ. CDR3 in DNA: TGCGCCAGCAGCACAGGACAGGGTAATCAGCCCCAGCATTTT. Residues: CASSTGQGNQPQHF.

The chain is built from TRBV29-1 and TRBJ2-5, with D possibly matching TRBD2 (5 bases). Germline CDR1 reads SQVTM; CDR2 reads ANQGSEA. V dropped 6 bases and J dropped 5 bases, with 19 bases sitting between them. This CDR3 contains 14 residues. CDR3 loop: CSVVPDFRQETQYF. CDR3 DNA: TGCAGCGTCGTCCCGGACTTTCGGCAGGAGACCCAGTACTTC.

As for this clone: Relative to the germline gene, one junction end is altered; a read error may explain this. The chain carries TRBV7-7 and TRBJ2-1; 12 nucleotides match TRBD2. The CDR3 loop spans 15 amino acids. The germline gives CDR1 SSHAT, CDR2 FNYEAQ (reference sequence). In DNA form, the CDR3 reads TGTGCTAGCAGCTCTAGCGGGGGGGCCTACAATGAGCAGTTCTTC. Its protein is CASSSSGGAYNEQFF.

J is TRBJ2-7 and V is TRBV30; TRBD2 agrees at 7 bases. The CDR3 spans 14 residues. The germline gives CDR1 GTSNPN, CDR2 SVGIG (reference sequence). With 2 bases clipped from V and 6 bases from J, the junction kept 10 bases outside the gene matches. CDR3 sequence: CAWSIPGGRLEQYF. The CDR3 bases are TGTGCCTGGAGTATTCCGGGGGGACGACTCGAGCAGTACTTC.

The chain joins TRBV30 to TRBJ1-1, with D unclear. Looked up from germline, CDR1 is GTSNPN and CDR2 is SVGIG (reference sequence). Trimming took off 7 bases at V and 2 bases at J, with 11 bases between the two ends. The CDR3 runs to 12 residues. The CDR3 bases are TGTGCCTTAGGGCAGAGAAACACTGAAGCTTTCTTT. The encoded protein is CALGQRNTEAFF.

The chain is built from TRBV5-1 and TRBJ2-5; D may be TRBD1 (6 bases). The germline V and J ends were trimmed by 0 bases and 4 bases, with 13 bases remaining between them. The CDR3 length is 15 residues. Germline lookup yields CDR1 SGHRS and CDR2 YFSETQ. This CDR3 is CASSLAQQGRETQYF. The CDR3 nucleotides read TGCGCCAGCAGCTTGGCCCAACAGGGCCGAGAGACCCAGTACTTC.

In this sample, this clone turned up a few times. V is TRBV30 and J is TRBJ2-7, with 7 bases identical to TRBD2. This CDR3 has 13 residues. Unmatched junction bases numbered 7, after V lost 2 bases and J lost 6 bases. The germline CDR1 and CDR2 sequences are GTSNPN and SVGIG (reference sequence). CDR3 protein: CAWSPLWGGEQYF. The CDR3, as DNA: TGTGCCTGGAGTCCTCTTTGGGGGGGCGAGCAGTACTTC.

CDR3 nucleotides: TGCGCCAGCAGCTTGATCCAGGGGGCAGGAGAGACCCAGTACTTC. Its translation is CASSLIQGAGETQYF. This chain uses TRBV5-1 with TRBJ2-5; 8 bases agree with TRBD1. The CDR3 has 15 amino acids. The V gene end was trimmed by 1 base and the J gene end by 4 bases; junction bases not matched to a gene: 6. Germline V gene lookup returns CDR1 SGHRS and CDR2 YFSETQ.

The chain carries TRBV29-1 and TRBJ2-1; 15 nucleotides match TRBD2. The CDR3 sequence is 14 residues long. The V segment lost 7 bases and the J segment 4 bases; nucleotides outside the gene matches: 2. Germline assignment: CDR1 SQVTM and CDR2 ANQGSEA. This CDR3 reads CSAGLAGGYNEQFF. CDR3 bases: TGCAGCGCGGGACTAGCGGGGGGATACAATGAGCAGTTCTTC.

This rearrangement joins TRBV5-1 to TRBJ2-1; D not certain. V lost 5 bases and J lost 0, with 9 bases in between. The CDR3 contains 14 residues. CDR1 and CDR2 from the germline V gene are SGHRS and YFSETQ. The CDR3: CASRTVSSYNEQFF. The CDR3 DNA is TGCGCCAGCAGGACGGTGAGCTCCTACAATGAGCAGTTCTTC.

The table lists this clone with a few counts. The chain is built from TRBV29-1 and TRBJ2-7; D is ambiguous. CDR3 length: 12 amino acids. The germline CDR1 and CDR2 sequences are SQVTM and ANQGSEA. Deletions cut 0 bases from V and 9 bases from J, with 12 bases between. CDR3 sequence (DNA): TGCAGCGTTGAAGACCGCTGGGAAGGGCAGTACTTC. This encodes CSVEDRWEGQYF.

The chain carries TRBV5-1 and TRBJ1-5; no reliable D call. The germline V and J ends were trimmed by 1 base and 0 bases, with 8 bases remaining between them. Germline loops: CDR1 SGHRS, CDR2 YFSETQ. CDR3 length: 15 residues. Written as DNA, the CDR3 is TGCGCCAGCAGCTTGACCGGGAATAGCAATCAGCCCCAGCATTTT. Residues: CASSLTGNSNQPQHF.

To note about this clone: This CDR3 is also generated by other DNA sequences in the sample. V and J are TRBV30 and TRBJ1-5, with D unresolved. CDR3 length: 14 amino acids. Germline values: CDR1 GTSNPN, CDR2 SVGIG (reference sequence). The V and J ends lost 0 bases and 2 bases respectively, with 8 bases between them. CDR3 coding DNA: TGTGCCTGGAGTGTATTGGGCCGCAATCAGCCCCAGCATTTT. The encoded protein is CAWSVLGRNQPQHF.

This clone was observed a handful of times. The CDR3 sequence: CASSQGAETQYF. The CDR3 DNA reads TGTGCCAGCAGTCAGGGGGCAGAGACCCAGTACTTC. V and J are TRBV6-6 and TRBJ2-5, with TRBD1 matching 8 bases. J was trimmed by 4 bases and V by 5 bases; bases with no gene match: 0. The CDR3 consists of 12 residues. CDR1 and CDR2 (germline): MNHNY, SVGAGI (reference sequence).

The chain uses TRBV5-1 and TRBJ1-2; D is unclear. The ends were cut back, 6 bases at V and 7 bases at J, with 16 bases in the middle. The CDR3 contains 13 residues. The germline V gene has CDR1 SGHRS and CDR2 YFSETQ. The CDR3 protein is CASTGDRVAGYTF. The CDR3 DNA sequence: TGCGCCAGCACCGGTGACCGGGTCGCTGGCTACACCTTC.

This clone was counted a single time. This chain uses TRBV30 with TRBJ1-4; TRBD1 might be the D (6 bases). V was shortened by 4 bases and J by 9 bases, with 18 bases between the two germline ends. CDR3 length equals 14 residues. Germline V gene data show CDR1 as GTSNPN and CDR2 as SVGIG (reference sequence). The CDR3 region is CAWTSRGTGKKLFF. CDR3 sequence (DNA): TGTGCCTGGACTTCCCGGGGAACAGGGAAAAAACTGTTTTTT. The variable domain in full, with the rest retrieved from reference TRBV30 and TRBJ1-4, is SQTIHQWPATLVQPVGSPLSLECTVEGTSNPNLYWYRQAAGRGLQLLFYSVGIGQISSEVPQNLSASRPQDRQFILSSKKLLLSDSGFYLCAWTSRGTGKKLFFGSGTQLSVL.

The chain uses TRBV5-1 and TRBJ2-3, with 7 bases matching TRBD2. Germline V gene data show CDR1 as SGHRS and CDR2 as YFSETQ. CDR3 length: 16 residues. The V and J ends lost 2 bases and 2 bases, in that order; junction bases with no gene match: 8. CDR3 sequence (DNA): TGCGCCAGCAGCTTCCGTATCAGCGGGGCCACAGATACGCAGTATTTT. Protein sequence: CASSFRISGATDTQYF.

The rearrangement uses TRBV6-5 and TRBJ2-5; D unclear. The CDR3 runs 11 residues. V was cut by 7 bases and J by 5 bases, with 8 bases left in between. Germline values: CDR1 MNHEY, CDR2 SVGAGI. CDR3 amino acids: CASTDSETQYF. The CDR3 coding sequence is TGTGCCAGCACCGACTCTGAGACCCAGTACTTC.